Listed below are T cell receptor beta chains from one sample, sequenced in a study of identical twins. TCRdb re-called the 5' RACE reads through MiXCR, storing one row per CDR3 protein. In the table there are about 1.7 million distinct CDR3 sequences, more than 30% of which are singletons. The sequenced sample consisted of cord blood. Source of these receptors: a newborn girl in good health. Each CDR3 is given with its conserved first and last residue. D genes are given only for firm matches. Part of the rows lack a size; the others show once, few, many or a class for expanded clones.

>few|TRBV5-4|-|TRBJ2-7
TGTGCCAGCAGCTTACCAAAACAGGGCTACGAGCAGTACTTC
CASSLPKQGYEQYF
>-|TRBV28|-|TRBJ2-6
TGTGCCAGCAGACAAGGCGGACCTGGGGCCAACGTCCTGACTTTC
CASRQGGPGANVLTF
>few|TRBV20-1|-|TRBJ2-7
TGCAGTGCTAGCCCCGCCGCCGGGAGGCAGTACTTC
CSASPAAGRQYF
>-|TRBV3-1|TRBD2|TRBJ2-5
TGTGCCGGCAGCCAAAGCGGGGGGAGGGAGACCCAGTACTTC
CAGSQSGGRETQYF
>-|TRBV3-1|-|TRBJ2-3
TGTGCCAGCACCACCAGTGGATCTAGCACAGATACGCAGTATTTT
CASTTSGSSTDTQYF
>few|TRBV12-3/TRBV12-4|-|TRBJ2-1
TGTGCCAGCAGAGATCAAGGACATTACAATGAGCAGTTCTTC
CASRDQGHYNEQFF
>-|TRBV5-1|TRBD2|TRBJ2-5
TGCGCCACCGCTATGATAGCGGGGGGCCAAGAGACCCAGTACTTC
CATAMIAGGQETQYF
>few|TRBV12-3/TRBV12-4|-|TRBJ2-7
TGTGCCAGCAGTTTAGGCTCCCCCAAGTACTTC
CASSLGSPKYF
>-|TRBV4-2|-|TRBJ1-6
TGTGCCAGCAGCCAAGTAATGAGCTCCTATAATTCACCCCTCCACTTT
CASSQVMSSYNSPLHF
>many|TRBV6-5|TRBD1|TRBJ2-1
TGTGCCAGCAGTACAAACGCACAGGGGCAGCAGTTCTTC
CASSTNAQGQQFF
>-|TRBV20-1|-|TRBJ2-7
TGCAGTGCTAGTATCGTGGGAAGGGGTTTCTACGAGCAGTACTTC
CSASIVGRGFYEQYF
>-|TRBV6-6|-|TRBJ2-7
TGTGCCAGCAGTTACGCGGACTTCAGATCCGAGCAGTACTTC
CASSYADFRSEQYF
>few|TRBV11-2|-|TRBJ1-1
TGTGCCAGCAGCTTAGTCCGACGGTCCCAATGGACTGAAGCTTTCTTT
CASSLVRRSQWTEAFF